This T cell receptor beta chain was identified during a study of shared clonotypes between healthy human individuals. Overall study findings and caveats: Depth of sequencing was expected to influence donor clonotype sharing.

Clones were read by immunoSEQ multiplex PCR, and TCRdb kept only the in-frame ones, dropping some. This sample yields about 460,000 clones, of which 77% are seen a single time; 12% belongs to the top ten. The donor population consisted of healthy HIV-negative adults with no recent acute infections or vaccinations. Germline-derived CDR1 and CDR2 are SNHLY and FYNNEI. CDR3 length: 14 residues. Comment on this clone: Its antigen is unknown. The junction departs from the called germline gene at one end, perhaps through a read error.

The receptor was isolated from a woman aged 40 to 50 in good health. Some clones in this sample may be carry-over from other donors' samples. Sequenced input: PBMCs. V is TRBV2 and J is TRBJ1-5, with 11 bases matching TRBD1. CDR3: CASSGTGGKQPQHF. For the CDR3, the DNA is TGTGCCAGCAGTGGGACAGGGGGCAAGCAGCCCCAGCATTTT. Filled out from reference TRBV2 and TRBJ1-5, the complete variable domain reads EPEVTQTPSHQVTQMGQEVILRCVPISNHLYFYWYRQILGQKVEFLVSFYNNEISEKSEIFDDQFSVERPDGSNFTLKIRSTKLEDSAMYFCASSGTGGKQPQHFGDGTRLSIL.